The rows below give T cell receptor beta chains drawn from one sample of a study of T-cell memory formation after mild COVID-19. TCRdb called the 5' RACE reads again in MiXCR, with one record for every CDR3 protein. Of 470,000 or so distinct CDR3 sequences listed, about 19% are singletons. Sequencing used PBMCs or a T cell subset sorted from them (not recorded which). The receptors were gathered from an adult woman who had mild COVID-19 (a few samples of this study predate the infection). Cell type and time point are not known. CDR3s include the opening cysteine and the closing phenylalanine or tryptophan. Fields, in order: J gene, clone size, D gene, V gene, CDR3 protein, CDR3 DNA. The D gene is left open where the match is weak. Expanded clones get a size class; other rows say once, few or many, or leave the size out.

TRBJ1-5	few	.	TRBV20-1	CSARGVDNQPQHF	TGCAGTGCTAGAGGGGTTGATAATCAGCCCCAGCATTTT
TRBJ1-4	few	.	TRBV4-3	CASSQDPPSQANEKLFF	TGCGCCAGCAGCCAAGATCCCCCCTCCCAGGCTAATGAAAAACTGTTTTTT
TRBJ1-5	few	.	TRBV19	CASSAGHSSGNQPQHF	TGTGCCAGTAGCGCGGGGCACTCTAGCGGCAATCAGCCCCAGCATTTT
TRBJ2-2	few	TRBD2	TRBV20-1	CSARAGLAGGFTGELFF	TGCAGTGCTAGAGCTGGACTAGCGGGAGGGTTCACCGGGGAGCTGTTTTTT
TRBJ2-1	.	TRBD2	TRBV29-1	CSATGLAGDLEQFF	TGCAGCGCAACAGGACTAGCGGGAGATTTAGAGCAGTTCTTC
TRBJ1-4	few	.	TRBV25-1	CASSELSGVGEKLFF	TGTGCCAGCAGTGAACTATCGGGGGTTGGCGAAAAACTGTTTTTT
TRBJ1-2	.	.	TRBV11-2	CASSLLDRYGYTF	TGTGCCAGCAGCCTATTAGACCGGTATGGCTACACCTTC
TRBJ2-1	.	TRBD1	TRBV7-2	CASSLAGQGVYNEQFF	TGTGCCAGCAGCTTAGCGGGACAGGGGGTATACAATGAGCAGTTCTTC
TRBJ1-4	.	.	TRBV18	CASSPPQPTNEKLFF	TGTGCCAGCTCACCACCGCAACCAACTAATGAAAAACTGTTTTTT
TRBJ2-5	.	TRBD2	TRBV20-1	CSARILLAGVFGETQYF	TGCAGTGCTAGAATACTCCTAGCGGGGGTCTTTGGAGAGACCCAGTACTTC
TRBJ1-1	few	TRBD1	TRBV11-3	CASSRLTGGEAFF	TGTGCCAGCAGCCGCCTGACAGGGGGCGAAGCTTTCTTT
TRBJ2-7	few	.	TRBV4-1	CASSQATSPGRLYEQYF	TGCGCCAGCAGCCAAGCTACCAGCCCGGGGCGCCTCTACGAGCAGTACTTC
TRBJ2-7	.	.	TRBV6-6	CASRLDGAYEQYF	TGTGCCAGCAGGTTGGACGGAGCCTACGAGCAGTACTTC
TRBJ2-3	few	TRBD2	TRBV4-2	CASSQEERSGSGTDTQYF	TGTGCCAGCAGCCAAGAAGAAAGAAGCGGGAGCGGCACAGATACGCAGTATTTT
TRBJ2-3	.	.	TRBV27	CASILLAGSTDTQYF	TGTGCCAGCATTTTGTTGGCGGGTAGCACAGATACGCAGTATTTT
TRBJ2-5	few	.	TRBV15	CATSETSKETQYF	TGTGCCACCAGCGAGACTTCCAAAGAGACCCAGTACTTC
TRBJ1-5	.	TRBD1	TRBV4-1	CASSQEGQGINQPQHF	TGCGCCAGCAGCCAAGAGGGACAGGGGATTAATCAGCCCCAGCATTTT
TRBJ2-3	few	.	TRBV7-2	CASSLDRSSTDTQYF	TGTGCCAGCAGCTTAGACAGGTCCAGCACAGATACGCAGTATTTT
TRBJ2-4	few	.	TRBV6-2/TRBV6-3	CASSASGSTAKNIQYF	TGTGCCAGCAGTGCCTCAGGGTCAACGGCCAAAAACATTCAGTACTTC
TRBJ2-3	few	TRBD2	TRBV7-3	CASSSYRGGSGDTQYF	TGTGCCAGCAGCTCATATCGTGGCGGGAGCGGAGATACGCAGTATTTT
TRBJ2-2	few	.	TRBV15	CATSRRRDTGELFF	TGTGCCACCAGCAGGCGGAGGGACACCGGGGAGCTGTTTTTT
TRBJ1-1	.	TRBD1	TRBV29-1	CSVMKGQGGTEAFF	TGCAGCGTTATGAAGGGACAGGGAGGTACTGAAGCTTTCTTT
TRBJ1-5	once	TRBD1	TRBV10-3	CAISEQGARREPQHF	TGTGCCATCAGCGAACAGGGGGCGCGGAGAGAGCCCCAGCATTTT
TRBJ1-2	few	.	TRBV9	CASSVDPGQNYGYTF	TGTGCCAGCAGCGTAGACCCCGGGCAGAACTATGGCTACACCTTC
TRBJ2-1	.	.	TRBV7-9	CASSYRGGLAENLNEQFF	TGTGCCAGCAGTTACCGTGGGGGGCTAGCGGAGAATTTAAATGAGCAGTTCTTC
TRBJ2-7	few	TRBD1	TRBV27	CASSSTWTGTGTVYEQYF	TGTGCCAGCAGTTCGACGTGGACCGGGACAGGGACAGTCTACGAGCAGTACTTC
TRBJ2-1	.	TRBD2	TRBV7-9	CASSPRTSGRADYNEQFF	TGTGCCAGCAGTCCTCGGACTAGCGGGAGGGCCGACTACAATGAGCAGTTCTTC
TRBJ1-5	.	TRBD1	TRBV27	CASTPSGTGRNQPQHF	TGTGCCAGCACCCCTTCCGGGACAGGGAGAAATCAGCCCCAGCATTTT
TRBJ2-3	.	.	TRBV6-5	CASSYSRKGDTQYF	TGTGCCAGCAGTTACTCGAGGAAAGGGGATACGCAGTATTTT
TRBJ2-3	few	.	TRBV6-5	CASSPDLWATDTQCF	TGTGCCAGCAGTCCGGACCTGTGGGCCACAGATACGCAGTGTTTT
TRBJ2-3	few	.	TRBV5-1	CASSLGPLDTQYF	TGCGCCAGCAGCTTGGGACCCTTGGATACGCAGTATTTT
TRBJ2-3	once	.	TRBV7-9	CASSSVLGTQYF	TGTGCCAGCAGCTCCGTACTCGGGACGCAGTATTTT
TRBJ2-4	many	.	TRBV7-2	CASSLLPKLDLAKNIQYF	TGTGCCAGCAGCTTATTGCCGAAACTCGACCTAGCCAAAAACATTCAGTACTTC
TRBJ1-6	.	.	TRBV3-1	CASSQVDSHRTPLHF	TGTGCCAGCAGCCAGGTGGACAGTCATAGGACACCCCTCCACTTT
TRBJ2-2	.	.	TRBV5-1	CASSLEGTGRTGELFF	TGCGCCAGCAGCTTGGAGGGAACAGGGCGCACCGGGGAGCTGTTTTTT
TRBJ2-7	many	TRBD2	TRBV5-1	CASSFPGGSYEQYF	TGCGCCAGCAGCTTTCCGGGGGGTTCCTACGAGCAGTACTTC
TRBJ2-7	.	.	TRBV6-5	CASSFVGGQYEQYF	TGTGCCAGCAGTTTCGTGGGGGGGCAGTACGAGCAGTACTTC
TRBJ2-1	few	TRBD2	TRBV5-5	CASSLVPGRSHGEQFF	TGTGCCAGCAGCTTGGTCCCCGGGAGGAGTCATGGTGAGCAGTTCTTC
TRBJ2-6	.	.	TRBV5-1	CASSLGTRVSSGANVLTF	TGCGCCAGCAGCTTGGGGACACGTGTAAGCTCTGGGGCCAACGTCCTGACTTTC
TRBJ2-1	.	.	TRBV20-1	CSARLLQRGSIRYNEQFF	TGCAGTGCTAGACTTCTCCAAAGGGGCTCCATCAGGTACAATGAGCAGTTCTTC
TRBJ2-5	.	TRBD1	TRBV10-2	CASSEGGITETQYF	TGCGCCAGCAGTGAAGGGGGCATTACCGAGACCCAGTACTTC
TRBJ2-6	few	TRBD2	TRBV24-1	CATSDSKGSGGPGANVLTF	TGTGCCACCAGTGACTCGAAGGGCAGCGGGGGCCCGGGGGCCAACGTCCTGACTTTC
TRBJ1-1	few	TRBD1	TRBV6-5	CASSDRGRSEAFF	TGTGCCAGCAGCGACAGGGGACGATCGGAAGCTTTCTTT
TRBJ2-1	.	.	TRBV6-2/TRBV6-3	CASSYLSAGEQFF	TGTGCCAGCAGTTACCTCTCCGCGGGTGAGCAGTTCTTC
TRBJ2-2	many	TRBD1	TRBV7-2	CASRGTGNTGELFF	TGTGCCAGCAGGGGGACAGGGAACACCGGGGAGCTGTTTTTT
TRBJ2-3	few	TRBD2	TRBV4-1	CASSSRLASPDTQYF	TGCGCCAGCAGCTCACGACTAGCGAGCCCAGATACGCAGTATTTT
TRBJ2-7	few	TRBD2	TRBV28	CASSSTGGLVYEQYF	TGTGCCAGCAGTTCCACGGGGGGGCTGGTATACGAGCAGTACTTC
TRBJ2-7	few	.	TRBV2	CASVGGYSYEQYF	TGTGCCAGCGTCGGGGGTTATTCCTACGAGCAGTACTTC
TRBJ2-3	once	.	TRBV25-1	CASSEGQDPDTQYF	TGTGCCAGCAGTGAAGGGCAGGACCCAGATACGCAGTATTTT
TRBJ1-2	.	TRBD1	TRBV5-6	CASSLSTGLHYGYTF	TGTGCCAGCAGCTTATCGACAGGGCTTCACTATGGCTACACCTTC
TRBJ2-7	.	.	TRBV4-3	CASSQGGISYEQYF	TGCGCCAGCAGCCAGGGCGGGATTTCCTACGAGCAGTACTTC
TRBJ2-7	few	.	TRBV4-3	CASSQSRFSYEQYF	TGCGCCAGCAGCCAGAGTAGATTCTCCTACGAGCAGTACTTC
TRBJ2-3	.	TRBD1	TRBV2	CASSGQGRDTQYF	TGTGCCAGCAGCGGACAGGGGAGAGATACGCAGTATTTT
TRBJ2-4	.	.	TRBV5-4	CASSLFQVDNIQYF	TGTGCCAGCAGCTTGTTTCAGGTGGATAACATTCAGTACTTC
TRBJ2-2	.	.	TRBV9	CASSDRHPSGELFF	TGTGCCAGCAGCGACAGACACCCTTCTGGGGAGCTGTTTTTT
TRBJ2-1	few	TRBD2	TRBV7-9	CASRRGLAGGNEQFF	TGTGCCAGCAGGCGAGGACTAGCGGGCGGGAATGAGCAGTTCTTC
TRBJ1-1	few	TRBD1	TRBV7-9	CASSPGTGGNTEAFF	TGTGCCAGCAGCCCCGGGACAGGGGGAAACACTGAAGCTTTCTTT
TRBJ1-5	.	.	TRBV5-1	CASSLAGQNNQPQHF	TGCGCCAGCAGCTTGGCAGGACAGAACAATCAGCCCCAGCATTTT